These T cell receptor beta chains were read from a single sample in a study of cytomegalovirus exposure and HLA in healthy donors. The data were produced by immunoSEQ multiplex PCR, yet TCRdb's version contains in-frame clones alone and is incomplete. The sample contains under 110,000 clones, roughly 85% of which appear only once. The specimen was PBMCs. These TCRs come from a man younger than 45 in good health and CMV-seronegative. CDR3s include the opening cysteine and the closing phenylalanine or tryptophan. A D gene is named only where the DNA matches it firmly. Clone sizes are given selectively: once, few, many, or a class where the clone is expanded.

v_call: TRBV7-2
d_call: TRBD2
clone_size: once
j_call: TRBJ2-7
cdr3_nt: TGTGCCAGCAGCCTTGGTTTCGGGGAGGGCTACGAGCAGTACTTC
cdr3_aa: CASSLGFGEGYEQYF

v_call: TRBV27
d_call: .
clone_size: .
j_call: TRBJ2-3
cdr3_nt: TGTGCCAGCAGTTTAAACCTCGTTGCGGAATCTCGAAGGGATACGCAGTATTTT
cdr3_aa: CASSLNLVAESRRDTQYF

v_call: TRBV9
d_call: .
clone_size: .
j_call: TRBJ2-5
cdr3_nt: TGTGCCAGCAGCGTAGAGGGGACACTTCAAGAGACCCAGTACTTC
cdr3_aa: CASSVEGTLQETQYF

v_call: TRBV4-2
d_call: TRBD2
clone_size: .
j_call: TRBJ2-1
cdr3_nt: TGTGCCAGCGCCCTAGAGAGGCTAGCGGATAATGAGCAGTTCTTC
cdr3_aa: CASALERLADNEQFF

v_call: TRBV6-5
d_call: .
clone_size: .
j_call: TRBJ1-4
cdr3_nt: TGTGCCAGCAGTTTCCCGTGGGCAGGGTCTAATGAAAAACTGTTTTTT
cdr3_aa: CASSFPWAGSNEKLFF

v_call: TRBV30
d_call: .
clone_size: .
j_call: TRBJ2-1
cdr3_nt: TGTGCCTGGAGTCGGGTTGAGCAGTTCTTC
cdr3_aa: CAWSRVEQFF

v_call: TRBV12-5
d_call: .
clone_size: .
j_call: TRBJ2-1
cdr3_nt: TGTGCTAGTGGTTCCAGGGGAGAGGGGTACAATGAGCAGTTCTTC
cdr3_aa: CASGSRGEGYNEQFF

v_call: TRBV5-1
d_call: TRBD2
clone_size: .
j_call: TRBJ2-7
cdr3_nt: TGCGCCAGCAGCTTGGTGGCTAGCGGGAGTTACGAGCAGTACTTC
cdr3_aa: CASSLVASGSYEQYF

v_call: TRBV13
d_call: TRBD2
clone_size: .
j_call: TRBJ2-5
cdr3_nt: TGTGCCAGCAGCATCGGACTAGGGGTAAAGACCCAGTACTTC
cdr3_aa: CASSIGLGVKTQYF

v_call: TRBV6-1
d_call: .
clone_size: .
j_call: TRBJ1-5
cdr3_nt: TGTGCCAGCAGTGAGGGGCAGGGTAATCAGCCCCAGCATTTT
cdr3_aa: CASSEGQGNQPQHF

v_call: TRBV28
d_call: TRBD1
clone_size: .
j_call: TRBJ2-1
cdr3_nt: TGTGCCAGCAGAGGGGGAAAACAGGGGACGCAGTTCTTC
cdr3_aa: CASRGGKQGTQFF

v_call: TRBV2
d_call: .
clone_size: .
j_call: TRBJ2-3
cdr3_nt: TGTGCCAGCAGTGAACCAGGGGAAGGGACAGATACGCAGTATTTT
cdr3_aa: CASSEPGEGTDTQYF

v_call: TRBV28
d_call: .
clone_size: .
j_call: TRBJ1-4
cdr3_nt: TGTGCCAGCAGTTTAAGCCCCCGGGGTGAAAAACTGTTTTTT
cdr3_aa: CASSLSPRGEKLFF

v_call: TRBV6-5
d_call: .
clone_size: .
j_call: TRBJ1-2
cdr3_nt: TGTGCCAGCAGCAGGAGCGGGCTAAATGGCTACACCTTC
cdr3_aa: CASSRSGLNGYTF

v_call: TRBV29-1
d_call: .
clone_size: .
j_call: TRBJ1-1
cdr3_nt: TGCAGCGTTGAATTACAGGGCGACAACACTGAAGCTTTCTTT
cdr3_aa: CSVELQGDNTEAFF

v_call: TRBV6-5
d_call: TRBD2
clone_size: .
j_call: TRBJ2-1
cdr3_nt: TGTGCCAGCAGTTACTCGAACAGCGGGGGGCGGAATGAGCAGTTCTTC
cdr3_aa: CASSYSNSGGRNEQFF

v_call: TRBV4-1
d_call: TRBD1
clone_size: .
j_call: TRBJ2-5
cdr3_nt: TGCGCCAGCAGCCCCAGACAGGGCCCAGGGACCCAGTACTTC
cdr3_aa: CASSPRQGPGTQYF

v_call: TRBV5-3
d_call: .
clone_size: .
j_call: TRBJ1-5
cdr3_nt: TGTGCCAGAAGTTCGAGGACAGAACGCAATCAGCCCCAGCATTTT
cdr3_aa: CARSSRTERNQPQHF

v_call: TRBV6-6
d_call: .
clone_size: .
j_call: TRBJ2-7
cdr3_nt: TGTGCCAGCAGACGGGGTGGGGACTACGAGCAGTACTTC
cdr3_aa: CASRRGGDYEQYF

v_call: TRBV5-1
d_call: .
clone_size: .
j_call: TRBJ2-2
cdr3_nt: TGCGCCAGCAGCTTGGGGGGGACTCCTACCGGGGAGCTGTTTTTT
cdr3_aa: CASSLGGTPTGELFF

v_call: TRBV11-2
d_call: .
clone_size: .
j_call: TRBJ2-7
cdr3_nt: TGTGCCAGCAGCTCGTCAGGGGCCACCTACGAGCAGTACTTC
cdr3_aa: CASSSSGATYEQYF

v_call: TRBV5-6
d_call: .
clone_size: .
j_call: TRBJ1-5
cdr3_nt: TGTGCCAGCAGCTTGGGACTACGAAATCAGCCCCAGCATTTT
cdr3_aa: CASSLGLRNQPQHF

v_call: TRBV28
d_call: .
clone_size: .
j_call: TRBJ2-5
cdr3_nt: TGTGCCAGCAGACAACGCCGGGGTTCCCAAGAGACCCAGTACTTC
cdr3_aa: CASRQRRGSQETQYF

v_call: TRBV28
d_call: .
clone_size: .
j_call: TRBJ2-7
cdr3_nt: TGTGCCAGCCGGGGTCGGGGGTACGAGCAGTACTTC
cdr3_aa: CASRGRGYEQYF

v_call: TRBV19
d_call: .
clone_size: .
j_call: TRBJ2-7
cdr3_nt: TGTGCCAGTAGTAGGAGGACAGCCTACGAGCAGTACTTC
cdr3_aa: CASSRRTAYEQYF

v_call: TRBV25-1
d_call: .
clone_size: .
j_call: TRBJ1-6
cdr3_nt: TGTGCCAGCCAGGCCGGGACATCGACTTCACCCCTCCACTTT
cdr3_aa: CASQAGTSTSPLHF

v_call: TRBV2
d_call: TRBD1
clone_size: .
j_call: TRBJ2-7
cdr3_nt: TGTGCCAGTTGGAAGGGGCCGGGACAGGGCTCGTACGAGCAGTACTTC
cdr3_aa: CASWKGPGQGSYEQYF

v_call: TRBV5-4
d_call: TRBD2
clone_size: .
j_call: TRBJ2-3
cdr3_nt: TGTGCCAGCAGCTTGGGCCTAGCGGGAGGCACAGATACGCAGTATTTT
cdr3_aa: CASSLGLAGGTDTQYF

v_call: TRBV30
d_call: TRBD2
clone_size: .
j_call: TRBJ2-3
cdr3_nt: TGTGCCTGGAACCCGGGACTAGCGGGAGGGAGTGAAACAGATACGCAGTATTTT
cdr3_aa: CAWNPGLAGGSETDTQYF